This TCR beta chain was sequenced during a study of response to subunit inactivated influenza vaccine (dated by TCRdb to the late 2010s). About the investigation overall: Deep quantitative T cell receptor repertoire profiling was used in the study to track responses to a trivalent subunit inactivated influenza vaccine. Here is what the overall study found, with its caveats: It was suggested by the authors that each seasonal influenza vaccination may recruit only a limited number of new T cells.

Preparation of the library involved RT-PCR. For sequencing, an Illumina HiSeq 2500 was employed. TCRdb handled the public reads itself, with Q25 trimming in fastp and clone calling in MiXCR, and kept productive beta chains. Each CDR3 protein gets just one entry, which takes the most common genes and DNA from the rows behind it. For this sample the table gives fewer than 800,000 distinct CDR3 sequences, of which around 14% were detected only once. The ten largest make up 9.5% to 13% of the sample. Turning to this clonotype: Its antigen is currently not known. Per-nucleotide qualities are absent, and no much larger clonotype sits a single base away.

Inclusive of the bounding cysteine and phenylalanine, the CDR3 is 15 residues long. Only the CDR3 part of the read is kept: 45 bases, read in frame from the first base. A distance of 13 bases separates the germline ends of V and J, which lose 0 bases and 3 bases respectively. The germline V gene gives CDR1 as SGDLS and CDR2 as YYNGEE. The TCR was taken from a man aged 45-65 years who received an inactivated influenza vaccine. Donor details come from another sample of the same person, matched by shared clones. The material was PBMCs from blood, obtained 11 to 12 days after vaccination. The chain employs TRBV9 and TRBJ2-7; tentative D gene TRBD1, with 7 bases matching. The CDR3 loop reads CASSVATGDFYEQYF. The DNA reads TGTGCCAGCAGCGTAGCTACAGGGGACTTCTACGAGCAGTACTTC.